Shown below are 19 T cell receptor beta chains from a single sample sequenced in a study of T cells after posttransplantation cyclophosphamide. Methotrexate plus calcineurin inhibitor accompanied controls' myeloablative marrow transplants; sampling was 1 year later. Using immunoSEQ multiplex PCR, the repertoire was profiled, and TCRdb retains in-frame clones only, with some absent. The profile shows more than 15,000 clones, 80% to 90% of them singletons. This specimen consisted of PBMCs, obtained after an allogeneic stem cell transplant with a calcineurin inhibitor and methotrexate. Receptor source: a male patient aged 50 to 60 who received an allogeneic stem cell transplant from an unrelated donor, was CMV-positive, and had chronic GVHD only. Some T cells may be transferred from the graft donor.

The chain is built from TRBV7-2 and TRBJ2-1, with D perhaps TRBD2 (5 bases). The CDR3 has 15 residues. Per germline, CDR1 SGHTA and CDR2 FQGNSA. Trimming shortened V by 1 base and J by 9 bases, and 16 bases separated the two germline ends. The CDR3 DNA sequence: TGTGCCAGCAGCTTAGTATCAGGACCTAGCAGTGAGCAGTTCTTC. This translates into CASSLVSGPSSEQFF.

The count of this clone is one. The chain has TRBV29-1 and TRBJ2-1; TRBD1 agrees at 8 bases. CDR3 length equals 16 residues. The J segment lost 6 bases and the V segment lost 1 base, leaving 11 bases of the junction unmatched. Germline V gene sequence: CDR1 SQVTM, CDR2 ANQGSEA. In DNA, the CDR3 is TGCAGCGTTGAAGGGTCAGGGGGCGCGGGTATCAATGAGCAGTTCTTC. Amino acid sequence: CSVEGSGGAGINEQFF.

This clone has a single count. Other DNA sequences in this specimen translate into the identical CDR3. CDR3 nucleotide sequence: TGTGCCAGCAGCCTATCCAGGGGGAGCGGCACAGATACGCAGTATTTT. It encodes CASSLSRGSGTDTQYF. This sequence joins TRBV4-2 and TRBJ2-3; 7 bases fit TRBD1. V shed 4 bases, J shed 1 base, and the junction held 8 bases outside the gene matches. The CDR3 runs 16 residues. CDR1 LGHNA and CDR2 YNFKEQ come from the germline V gene.

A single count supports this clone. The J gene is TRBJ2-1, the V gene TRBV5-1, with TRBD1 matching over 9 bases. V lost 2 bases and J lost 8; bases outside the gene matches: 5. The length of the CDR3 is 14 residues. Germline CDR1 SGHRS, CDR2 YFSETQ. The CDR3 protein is CASSLQGARDEQFF. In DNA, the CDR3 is TGCGCCAGCAGCTTACAGGGGGCGCGAGATGAGCAGTTCTTC.

The CDR3 nucleotides read TGTGCCAGCAGCTTGATCCAGGGTAGAGAAGCTTTCTTT. Amino acid sequence: CASSLIQGREAFF. This sequence joins TRBV5-6 and TRBJ1-1; D perhaps matches TRBD1 (5 bases). The CDR3 spans 13 residues. Germline CDR1 and CDR2: SGHDT and YYEEEE. Between the trimmed V and J ends, which lost 1 base and 8 bases, there was a span of 12 bases. The full variable domain, with the rest looked up from reference TRBV5-6 and TRBJ1-1, is DAGVTQSPTHLIKTRGQQVTLRCSPKSGHDTVSWYQQALGQGPQFIFQYYEEEERQRGNFPDRFSGHQFPNYSSELNVNALLLGDSALYLCASSLIQGREAFFGQGTRLTVV.

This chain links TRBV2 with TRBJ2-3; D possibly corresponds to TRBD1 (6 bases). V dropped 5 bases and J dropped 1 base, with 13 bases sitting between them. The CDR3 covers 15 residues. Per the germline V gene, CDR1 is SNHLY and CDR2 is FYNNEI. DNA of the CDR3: TGTGCCAGCAGTTCCCAGGGGTATGGCACAGATACGCAGTATTTT. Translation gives CASSSQGYGTDTQYF.

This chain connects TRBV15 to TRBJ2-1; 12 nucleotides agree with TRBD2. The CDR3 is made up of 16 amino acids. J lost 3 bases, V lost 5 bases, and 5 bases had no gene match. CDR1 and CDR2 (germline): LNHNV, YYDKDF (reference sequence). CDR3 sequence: CATSDRLAGVYNEQFF. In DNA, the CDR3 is TGTGCCACCAGCGATAGACTAGCGGGAGTCTACAATGAGCAGTTCTTC.

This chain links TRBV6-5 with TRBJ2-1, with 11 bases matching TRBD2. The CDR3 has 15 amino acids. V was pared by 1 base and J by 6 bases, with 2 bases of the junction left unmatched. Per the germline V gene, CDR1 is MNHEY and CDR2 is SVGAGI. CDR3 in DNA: TGTGCCAGCAGTTACTTAGCGGGAGGGGCCAATGAGCAGTTCTTC. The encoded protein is CASSYLAGGANEQFF.

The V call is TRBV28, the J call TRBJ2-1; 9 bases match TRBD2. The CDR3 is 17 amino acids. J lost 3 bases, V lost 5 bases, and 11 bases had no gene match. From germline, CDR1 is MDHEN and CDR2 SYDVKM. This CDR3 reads CASSHNEAGGIYNEQFF. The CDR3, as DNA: TGTGCCAGCAGTCATAATGAGGCGGGAGGGATCTACAATGAGCAGTTCTTC.

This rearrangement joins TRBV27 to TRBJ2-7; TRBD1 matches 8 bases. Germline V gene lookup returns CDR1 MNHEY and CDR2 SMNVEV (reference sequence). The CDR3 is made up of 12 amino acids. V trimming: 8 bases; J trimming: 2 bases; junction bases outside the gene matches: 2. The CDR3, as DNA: TGTGCCAGCGGCAGGGGGCCCTACGAGCAGTACTTC. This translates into CASGRGPYEQYF.

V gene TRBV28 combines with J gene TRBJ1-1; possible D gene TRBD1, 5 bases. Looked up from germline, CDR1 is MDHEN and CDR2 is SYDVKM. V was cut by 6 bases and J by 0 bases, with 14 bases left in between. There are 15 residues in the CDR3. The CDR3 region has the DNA TGTGCCAGCAGGTCCAGTGGGGCCGTGAACACTGAAGCTTTCTTT. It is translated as CASRSSGAVNTEAFF.

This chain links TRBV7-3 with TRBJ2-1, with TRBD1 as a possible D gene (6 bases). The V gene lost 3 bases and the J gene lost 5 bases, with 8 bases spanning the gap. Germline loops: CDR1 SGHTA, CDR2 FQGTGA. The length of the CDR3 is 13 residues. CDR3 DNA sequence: TGTGCCAGCAGCTTTCACAGGGACAATGAGCAGTTCTTC. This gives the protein CASSFHRDNEQFF. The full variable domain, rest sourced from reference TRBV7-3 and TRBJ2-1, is GAGVSQTPSNKVTEKGKYVELRCDPISGHTALYWYRQSLGQGPEFLIYFQGTGAADDSGLPNDRFFAVRPEGSVSTLKIQRTERGDSAVYLCASSFHRDNEQFFGPGTRLTVL.

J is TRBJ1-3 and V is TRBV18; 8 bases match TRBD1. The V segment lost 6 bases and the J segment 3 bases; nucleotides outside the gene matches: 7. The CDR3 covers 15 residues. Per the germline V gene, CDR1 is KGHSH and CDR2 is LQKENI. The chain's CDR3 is CASSLAGTGGNTIYF. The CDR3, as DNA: TGTGCCAGCTCCCTTGCCGGGACAGGTGGAAACACCATATATTTT.

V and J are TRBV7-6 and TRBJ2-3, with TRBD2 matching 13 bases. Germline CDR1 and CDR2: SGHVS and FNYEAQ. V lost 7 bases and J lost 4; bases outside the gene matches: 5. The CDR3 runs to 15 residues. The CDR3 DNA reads TGTGCCAGCACCGCCGGGACTAGCGGGGCAGATACGCAGTATTTT. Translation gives CASTAGTSGADTQYF.

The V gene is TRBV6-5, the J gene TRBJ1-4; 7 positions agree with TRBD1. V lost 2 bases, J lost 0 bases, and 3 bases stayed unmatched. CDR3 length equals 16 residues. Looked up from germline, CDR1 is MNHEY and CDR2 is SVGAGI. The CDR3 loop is CASSYRGTATNEKLFF. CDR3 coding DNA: TGTGCCAGCAGTTACCGAGGGACAGCAACTAATGAAAAACTGTTTTTT.

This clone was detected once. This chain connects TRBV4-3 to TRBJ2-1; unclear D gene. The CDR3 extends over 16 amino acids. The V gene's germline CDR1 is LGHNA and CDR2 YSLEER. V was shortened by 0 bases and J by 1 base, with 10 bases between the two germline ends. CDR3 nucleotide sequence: TGCGCCAGCAGCCAAGACGAGGCGTGGTCCTACAATGAGCAGTTCTTC. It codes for CASSQDEAWSYNEQFF.

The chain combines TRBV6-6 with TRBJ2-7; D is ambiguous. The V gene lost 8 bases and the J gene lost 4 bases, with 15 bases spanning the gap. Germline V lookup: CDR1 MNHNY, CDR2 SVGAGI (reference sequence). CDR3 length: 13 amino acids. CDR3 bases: TGTGCCAGCGCCCGAGACTCTGGTTACGAGCAGTACTTC. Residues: CASARDSGYEQYF.

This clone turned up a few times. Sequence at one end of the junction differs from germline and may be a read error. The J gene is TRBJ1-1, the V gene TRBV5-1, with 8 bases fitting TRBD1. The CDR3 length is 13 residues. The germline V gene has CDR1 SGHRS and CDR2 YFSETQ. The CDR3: CASRPTGGTTFIF. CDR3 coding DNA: TGCGCCAGCAGACCAACAGGGGGAACTACCTTCATCTTT.

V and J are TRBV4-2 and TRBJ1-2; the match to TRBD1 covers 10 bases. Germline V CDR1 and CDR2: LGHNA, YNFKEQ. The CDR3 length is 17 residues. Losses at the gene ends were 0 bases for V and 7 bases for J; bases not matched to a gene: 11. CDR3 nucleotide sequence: TGTGCCAGCAGCCAAGATCGGGGGGCAGGACAGGGGGGTGGCTACACCTTC. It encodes CASSQDRGAGQGGGYTF.